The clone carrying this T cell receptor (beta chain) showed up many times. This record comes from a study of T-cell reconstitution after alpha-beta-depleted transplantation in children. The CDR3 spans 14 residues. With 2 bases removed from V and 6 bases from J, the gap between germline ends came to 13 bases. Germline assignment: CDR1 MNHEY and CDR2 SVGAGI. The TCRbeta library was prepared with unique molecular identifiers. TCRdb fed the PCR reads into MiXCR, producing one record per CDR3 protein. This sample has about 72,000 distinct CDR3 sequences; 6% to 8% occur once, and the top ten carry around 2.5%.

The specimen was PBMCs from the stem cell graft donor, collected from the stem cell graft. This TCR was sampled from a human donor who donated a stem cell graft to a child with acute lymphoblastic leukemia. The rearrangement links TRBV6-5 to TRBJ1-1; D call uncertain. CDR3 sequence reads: CASSYVAPKAEAFF. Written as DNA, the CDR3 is TGTGCCAGCAGTTACGTGGCCCCTAAGGCTGAAGCTTTCTTT.